These 10 T cell receptor beta chains were sequenced from one sample in a study of T cell responses to AZD1222 COVID-19 vaccine. Profiled with immunoSEQ multiplex PCR; TCRdb holds only in-frame clones, not every one. The sample carries roughly 120,000 clones, more than 80% recorded once. The source was peripheral blood, collected on day 0 of AZD1222 vaccination. Receptor source: an adult in good health.

CDR3 DNA sequence: TGTGCCAGCAGCACGAAGGAGACCCAGTACTTC. Translation: CASSTKETQYF. V gene TRBV13 combines with J gene TRBJ2-5; D call uncertain. Trimming pared 5 bases from V and 5 bases from J, leaving 6 bases between. The CDR3 consists of 11 residues. Germline V gene data show CDR1 as PRHDT and CDR2 as FYEKMQ (reference sequence).

This clone was seen a single time. The chain carries TRBV29-1 and TRBJ1-3; D gene ambiguous. Germline assignment: CDR1 SQVTM and CDR2 ANQGSEA. Trimming cost V 6 bases and J 0 bases, with 9 bases left between them. CDR3 length: 13 amino acids. The CDR3 DNA sequence: TGCAGCGTGCGAGAGCGCTCTGGAAACACCATATATTTT. Translation: CSVRERSGNTIYF.

The rearrangement links TRBV6-1 to TRBJ1-2, with D maybe TRBD1 (5 bases). The CDR3 sequence is 16 residues long. Germline lookup yields CDR1 MNHNS and CDR2 SASEGT. Trimming took off 2 bases at V and 3 bases at J, with 16 bases between the two ends. The CDR3 reads CASSERGDPTDYGYTF. The CDR3 nucleotides read TGTGCCAGCAGTGAACGGGGGGACCCGACGGACTATGGCTACACCTTC.

Only one count was recorded for this clone. The V gene is TRBV7-9, the J gene TRBJ2-1, with D perhaps TRBD1 or TRBD2 (6 bases each). The germline CDR1 and CDR2 sequences are SEHNR and FQNEAQ (reference sequence). V was pared by 3 bases and J by 4 bases, with 22 bases between. The CDR3 sequence is 18 residues long. The CDR3: CASSFPYGGRSLYNEQFF. CDR3 coding DNA: TGTGCCAGCAGCTTCCCATACGGGGGCCGATCCCTTTACAATGAGCAGTTCTTC.

V usage is TRBV7-9 and J usage is TRBJ1-1; D remains ambiguous. The CDR3 is 13 residues long. The V end was cut by 3 bases, the J end by 4 bases, with 9 bases between. CDR1 and CDR2 from the germline V gene are SEHNR and FQNEAQ (reference sequence). This CDR3 reads CASSFSLGTEAFF. Here the CDR3 DNA reads TGTGCCAGCAGCTTCAGCTTGGGCACTGAAGCTTTCTTT.

This clone showed up just once. The chain has TRBV4-1 and TRBJ2-7, with D tentatively TRBD1 (5 bases). Per germline, CDR1 MGHRA and CDR2 YSYEKL. This CDR3 is built from 13 residues. Deletions cut 0 bases from V and 10 bases from J, with 13 bases between. The CDR3 sequence: CASSQDPAQGQYF. In DNA, the CDR3 is TGCGCCAGCAGCCAAGATCCGGCCCAGGGCCAGTACTTC.

This chain connects TRBV7-9 to TRBJ1-2; tentative D call: TRBD1 (5 bases). The CDR3 covers 17 residues. Trimming removed 5 bases at V and 6 bases at J, with 25 bases between. CDR1 and CDR2 from the germline V gene are SEHNR and FQNEAQ (reference sequence). CDR3 protein: CASSRIRTLGDPHGYTF. The CDR3 DNA reads as TGTGCCAGCAGCCGAATTAGAACTTTGGGGGACCCTCATGGCTACACCTTC.

CDR3 in DNA: TGTGCCAGCAGCTTACCGGGACAGAAAAATTCACCCCTCCACTTT. Translation gives CASSLPGQKNSPLHF. This chain uses TRBV11-2 with TRBJ1-6; 7 nucleotides line up with TRBD1. The CDR3 contains 15 residues. Per germline, CDR1 SGHAT and CDR2 FQNNGV. Trimming at V came to 2 bases and at J to 7 bases, leaving 5 bases not matched to a gene.

The V and J genes are TRBV29-1 and TRBJ2-2, with 11 positions matching TRBD1. The germline V gene has CDR1 SQVTM and CDR2 ANQGSEA. After removal of 5 bases from V and 1 base from J, the junction contained 3 bases not matched to a gene. The CDR3 covers 15 residues. CDR3 sequence (DNA): TGCAGCGTTAGGACAGGGGGCTTGAACACCGGGGAGCTGTTTTTT. Translating gives CSVRTGGLNTGELFF.

This chain uses TRBV3-1 (or the pseudogene TRBV3-2) with TRBJ1-1; D is ambiguous. Germline-derived CDR1 and CDR2 are LGHDT and YNNKEL (reference sequence). With 5 bases removed from V and 4 bases from J, the gap between germline ends came to 14 bases. The length of the CDR3 is 14 residues. The CDR3 region has the DNA TGTGCCAGCAGCTTCAGTGGCGGCGGCACTGAAGCTTTCTTT. Translated, it gives CASSFSGGGTEAFF.